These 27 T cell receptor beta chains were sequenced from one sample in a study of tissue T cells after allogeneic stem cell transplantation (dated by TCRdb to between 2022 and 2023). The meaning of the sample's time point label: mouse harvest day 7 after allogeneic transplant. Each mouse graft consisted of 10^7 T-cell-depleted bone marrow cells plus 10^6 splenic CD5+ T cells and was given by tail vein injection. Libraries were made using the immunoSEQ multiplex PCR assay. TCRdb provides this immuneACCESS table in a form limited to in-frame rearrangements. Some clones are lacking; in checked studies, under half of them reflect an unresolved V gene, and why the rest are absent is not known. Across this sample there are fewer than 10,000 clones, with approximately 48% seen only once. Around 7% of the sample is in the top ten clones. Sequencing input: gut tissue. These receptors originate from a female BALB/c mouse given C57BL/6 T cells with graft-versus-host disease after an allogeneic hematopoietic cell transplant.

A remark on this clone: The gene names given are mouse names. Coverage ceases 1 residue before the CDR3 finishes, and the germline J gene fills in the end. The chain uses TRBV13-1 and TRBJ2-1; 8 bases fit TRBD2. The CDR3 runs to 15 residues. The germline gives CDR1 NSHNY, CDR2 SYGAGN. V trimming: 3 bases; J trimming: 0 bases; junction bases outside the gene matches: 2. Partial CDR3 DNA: TGTGCCAGCAGTGGGACTGGGAGTAACTATGCTGAGCAGTTC. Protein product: CASSGTGSNYAEQF. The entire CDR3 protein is CASSGTGSNYAEQFF.

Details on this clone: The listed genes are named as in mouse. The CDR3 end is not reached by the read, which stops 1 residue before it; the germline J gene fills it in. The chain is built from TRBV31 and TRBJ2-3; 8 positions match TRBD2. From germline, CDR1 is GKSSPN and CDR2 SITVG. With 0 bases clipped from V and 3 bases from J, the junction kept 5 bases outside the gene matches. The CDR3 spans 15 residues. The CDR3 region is CAWSLAGGRAETLYF. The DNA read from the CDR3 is TGTGCCTGGAGTCTGGCTGGGGGGCGGGCAGAAACGCTGTAT.

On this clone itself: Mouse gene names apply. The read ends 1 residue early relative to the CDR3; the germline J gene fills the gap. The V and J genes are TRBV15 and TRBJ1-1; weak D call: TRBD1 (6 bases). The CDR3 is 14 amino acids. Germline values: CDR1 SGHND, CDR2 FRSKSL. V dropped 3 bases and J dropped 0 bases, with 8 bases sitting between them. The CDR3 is CASSLRGANTEVFF. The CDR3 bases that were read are TGTGCCAGCAGTTTGAGGGGGGCAAACACAGAAGTCTTC.

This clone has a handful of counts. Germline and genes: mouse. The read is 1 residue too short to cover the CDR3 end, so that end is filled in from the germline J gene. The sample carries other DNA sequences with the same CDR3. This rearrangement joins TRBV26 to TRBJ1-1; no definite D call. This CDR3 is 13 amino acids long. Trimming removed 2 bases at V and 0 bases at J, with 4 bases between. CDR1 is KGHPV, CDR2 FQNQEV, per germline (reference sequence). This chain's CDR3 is CASSLGQNTEVFF. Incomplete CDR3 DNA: TGTGCCAGCAGTCTGGGGCAGAACACAGAAGTCTTC.

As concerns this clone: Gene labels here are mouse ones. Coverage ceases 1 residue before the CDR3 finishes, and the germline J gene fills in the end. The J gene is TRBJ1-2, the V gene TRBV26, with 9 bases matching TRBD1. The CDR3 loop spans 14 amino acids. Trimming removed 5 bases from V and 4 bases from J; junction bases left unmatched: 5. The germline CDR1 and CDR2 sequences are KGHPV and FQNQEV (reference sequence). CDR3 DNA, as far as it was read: TGTGCCAGCAGTTCACAGGGGGCTGGCTCCGACTACACC. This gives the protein CASSSQGAGSDYT. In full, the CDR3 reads CASSSQGAGSDYTF.

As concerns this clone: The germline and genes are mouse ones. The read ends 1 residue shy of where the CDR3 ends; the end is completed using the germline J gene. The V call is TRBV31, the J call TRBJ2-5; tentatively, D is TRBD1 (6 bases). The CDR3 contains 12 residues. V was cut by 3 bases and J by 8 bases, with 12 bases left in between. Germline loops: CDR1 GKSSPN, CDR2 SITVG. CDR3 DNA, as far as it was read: TGTGCCTGGAGACTTAACAGGGTCACCCAGTAC. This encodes CAWRLNRVTQY. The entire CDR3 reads CAWRLNRVTQYF.

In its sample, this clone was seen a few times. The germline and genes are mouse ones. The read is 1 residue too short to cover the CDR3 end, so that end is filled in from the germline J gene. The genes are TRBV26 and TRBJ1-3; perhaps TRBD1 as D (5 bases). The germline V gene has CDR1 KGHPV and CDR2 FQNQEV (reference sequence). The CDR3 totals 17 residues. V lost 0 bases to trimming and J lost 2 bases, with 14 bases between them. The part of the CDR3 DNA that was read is TGTGCCAGCAGTCTGTCGATAGGACGGGGGGCTGGAAATACGCTCTAT. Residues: CASSLSIGRGAGNTLY. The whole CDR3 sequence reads CASSLSIGRGAGNTLYF.

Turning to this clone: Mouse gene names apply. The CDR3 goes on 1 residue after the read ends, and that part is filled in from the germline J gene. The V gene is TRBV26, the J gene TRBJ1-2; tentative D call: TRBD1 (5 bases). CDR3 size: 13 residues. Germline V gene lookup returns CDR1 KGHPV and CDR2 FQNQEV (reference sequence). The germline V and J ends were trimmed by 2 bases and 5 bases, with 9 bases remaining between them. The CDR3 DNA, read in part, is TGTGCCAGCAGTCTGCCAGGGAGGTCCGACTACACC. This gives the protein CASSLPGRSDYT. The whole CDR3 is CASSLPGRSDYTF.

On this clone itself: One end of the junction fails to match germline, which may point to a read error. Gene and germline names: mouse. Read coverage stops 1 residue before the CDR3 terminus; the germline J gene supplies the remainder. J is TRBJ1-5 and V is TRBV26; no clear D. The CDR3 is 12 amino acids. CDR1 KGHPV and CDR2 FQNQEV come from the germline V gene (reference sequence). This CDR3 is CASSLNIQAPLF. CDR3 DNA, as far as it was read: TGTGCCAGCAGTCTGAACATCCAGGCTCCGCTT.

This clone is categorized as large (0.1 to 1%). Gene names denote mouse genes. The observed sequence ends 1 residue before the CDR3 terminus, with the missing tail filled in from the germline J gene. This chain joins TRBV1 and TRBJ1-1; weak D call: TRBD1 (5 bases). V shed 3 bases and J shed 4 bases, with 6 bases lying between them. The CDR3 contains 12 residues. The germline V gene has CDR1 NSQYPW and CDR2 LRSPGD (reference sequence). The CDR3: CTCSAGTTEVFF. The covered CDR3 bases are TGCACCTGCAGTGCTGGGACCACAGAAGTCTTC.

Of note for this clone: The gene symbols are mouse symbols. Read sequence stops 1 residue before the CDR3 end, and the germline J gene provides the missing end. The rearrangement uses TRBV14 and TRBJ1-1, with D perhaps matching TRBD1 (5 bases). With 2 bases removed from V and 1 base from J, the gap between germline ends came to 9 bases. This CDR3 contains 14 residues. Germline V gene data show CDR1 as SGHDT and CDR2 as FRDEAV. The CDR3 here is CASSLAGLNTEVFF. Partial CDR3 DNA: TGTGCCAGCAGTTTGGCAGGGTTGAACACAGAAGTCTTC.

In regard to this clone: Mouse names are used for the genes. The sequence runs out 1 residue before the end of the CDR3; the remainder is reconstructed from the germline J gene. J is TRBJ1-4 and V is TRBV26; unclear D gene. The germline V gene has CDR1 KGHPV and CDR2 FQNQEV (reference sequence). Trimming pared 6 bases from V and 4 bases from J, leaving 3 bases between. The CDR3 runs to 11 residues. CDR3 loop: CASSNNERLFF. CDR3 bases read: TGTGCCAGCAGCAACAACGAAAGATTATTT. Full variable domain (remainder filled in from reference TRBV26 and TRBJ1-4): NSKVIQTPRYLVKGQGQKAKMRCIPEKGHPVVFWYQQNKNNEFKFLINFQNQEVLQQIDMTEKRFSAECPSNSPCSLEIQSSEAGDSALYLCASSNNERLFFGHGTKLSVL.

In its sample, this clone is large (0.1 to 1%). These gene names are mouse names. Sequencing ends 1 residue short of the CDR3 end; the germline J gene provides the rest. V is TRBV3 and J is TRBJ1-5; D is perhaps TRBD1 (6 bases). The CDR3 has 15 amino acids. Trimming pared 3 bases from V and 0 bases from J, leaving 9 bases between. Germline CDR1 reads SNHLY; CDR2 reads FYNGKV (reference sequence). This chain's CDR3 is CASSLGTHNNQAPLF. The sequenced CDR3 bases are TGTGCCAGCAGCTTGGGGACACATAACAACCAGGCTCCGCTT.

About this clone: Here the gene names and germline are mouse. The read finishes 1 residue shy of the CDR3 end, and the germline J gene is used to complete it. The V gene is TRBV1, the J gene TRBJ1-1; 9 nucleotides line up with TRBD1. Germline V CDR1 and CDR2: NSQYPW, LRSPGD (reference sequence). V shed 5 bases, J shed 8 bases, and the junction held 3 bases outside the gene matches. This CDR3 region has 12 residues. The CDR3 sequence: CTCSYRGPEVFF. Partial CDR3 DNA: TGCACCTGCAGTTACAGGGGGCCGGAAGTCTTC.

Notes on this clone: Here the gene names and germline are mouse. Incomplete CDR3 DNA: TGTGCCAGCAGGGGGACTGGGACTAGTCAAAACACCTTGTAC. Its protein product is CASRGTGTSQNTLY. The whole CDR3 reads CASRGTGTSQNTLYF. The rearrangement links TRBV15 to TRBJ2-4, with 9 bases identical to TRBD2. The read halts 1 residue ahead of the CDR3 end, with the missing end drawn from the germline J gene. Germline CDR1 and CDR2: SGHND and FRSKSL. The CDR3 consists of 15 residues. With 6 bases clipped from V and 0 bases from J, the junction kept 4 bases outside the gene matches.

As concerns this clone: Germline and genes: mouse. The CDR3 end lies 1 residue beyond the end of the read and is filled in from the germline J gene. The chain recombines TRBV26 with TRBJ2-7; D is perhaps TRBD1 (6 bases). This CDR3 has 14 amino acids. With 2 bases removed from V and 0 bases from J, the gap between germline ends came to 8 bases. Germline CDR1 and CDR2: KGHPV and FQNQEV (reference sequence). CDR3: CASSLPGASYEQYF. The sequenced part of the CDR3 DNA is TGTGCCAGCAGTCTGCCAGGGGCCTCCTATGAACAGTAC. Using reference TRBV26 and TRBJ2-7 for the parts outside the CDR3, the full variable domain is NSKVIQTPRYLVKGQGQKAKMRCIPEKGHPVVFWYQQNKNNEFKFLINFQNQEVLQQIDMTEKRFSAECPSNSPCSLEIQSSEAGDSALYLCASSLPGASYEQYFGPGTRLTVL.

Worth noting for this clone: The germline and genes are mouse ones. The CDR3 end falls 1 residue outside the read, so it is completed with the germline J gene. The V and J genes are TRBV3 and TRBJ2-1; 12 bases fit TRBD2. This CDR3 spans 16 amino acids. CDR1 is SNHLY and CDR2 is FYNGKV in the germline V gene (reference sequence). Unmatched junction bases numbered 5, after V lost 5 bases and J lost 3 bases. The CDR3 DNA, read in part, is TGTGCCAGCAGCCCCGACTGGGGGGGCGCCTATGCTGAGCAGTTC. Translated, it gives CASSPDWGGAYAEQF. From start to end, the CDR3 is CASSPDWGGAYAEQFF.

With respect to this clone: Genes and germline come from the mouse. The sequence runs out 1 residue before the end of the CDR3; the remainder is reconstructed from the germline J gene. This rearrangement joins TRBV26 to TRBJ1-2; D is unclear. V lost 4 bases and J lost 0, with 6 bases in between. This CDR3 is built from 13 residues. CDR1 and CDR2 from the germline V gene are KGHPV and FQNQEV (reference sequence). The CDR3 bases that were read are TGTGCCAGCAGTCCCCAGGCAAACTCCGACTACACC. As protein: CASSPQANSDYT. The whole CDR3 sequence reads CASSPQANSDYTF.

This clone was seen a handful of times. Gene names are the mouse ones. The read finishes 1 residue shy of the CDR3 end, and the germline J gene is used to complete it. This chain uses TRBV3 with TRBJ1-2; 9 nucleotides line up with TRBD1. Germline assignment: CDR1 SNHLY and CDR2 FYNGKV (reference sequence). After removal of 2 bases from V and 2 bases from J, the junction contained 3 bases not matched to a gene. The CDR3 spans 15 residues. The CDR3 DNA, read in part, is TGTGCCAGCAGCTTACCGGGGACAGGGAACTCCGACTACACC. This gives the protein CASSLPGTGNSDYT. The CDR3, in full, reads CASSLPGTGNSDYTF.

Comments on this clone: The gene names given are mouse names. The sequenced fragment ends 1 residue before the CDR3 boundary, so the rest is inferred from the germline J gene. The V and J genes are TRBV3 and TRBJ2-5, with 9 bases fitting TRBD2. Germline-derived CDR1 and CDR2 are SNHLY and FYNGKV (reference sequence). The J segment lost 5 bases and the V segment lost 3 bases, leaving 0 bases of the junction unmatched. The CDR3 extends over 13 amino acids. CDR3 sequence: CASSFWGGDTQYF. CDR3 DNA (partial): TGTGCCAGCAGCTTCTGGGGGGGAGACACCCAGTAC.

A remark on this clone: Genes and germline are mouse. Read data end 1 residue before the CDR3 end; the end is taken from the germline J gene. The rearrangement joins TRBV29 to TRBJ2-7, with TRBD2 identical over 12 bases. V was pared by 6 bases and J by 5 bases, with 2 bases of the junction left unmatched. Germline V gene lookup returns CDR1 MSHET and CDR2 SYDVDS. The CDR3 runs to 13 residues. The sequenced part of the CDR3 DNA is TGTGCTAGCAGGAGGGACTGGGGGGATGAACAGTAC. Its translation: CASRRDWGDEQY. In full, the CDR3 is CASRRDWGDEQYF.

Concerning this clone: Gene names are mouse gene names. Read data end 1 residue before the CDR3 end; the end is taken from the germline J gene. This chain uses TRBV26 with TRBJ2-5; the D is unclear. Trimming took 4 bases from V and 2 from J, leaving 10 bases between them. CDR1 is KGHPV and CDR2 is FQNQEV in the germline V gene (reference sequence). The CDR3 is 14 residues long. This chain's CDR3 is CASSPDGSQDTQYF. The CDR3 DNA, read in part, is TGTGCCAGCAGTCCCGATGGGAGCCAAGACACCCAGTAC.

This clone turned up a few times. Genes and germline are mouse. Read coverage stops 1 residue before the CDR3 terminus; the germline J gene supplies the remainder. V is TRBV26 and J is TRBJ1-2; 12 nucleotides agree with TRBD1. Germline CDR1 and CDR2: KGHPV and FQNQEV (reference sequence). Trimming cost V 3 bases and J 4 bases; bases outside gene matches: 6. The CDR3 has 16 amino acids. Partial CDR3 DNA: TGTGCCAGCAGTCTTCTGGGACAGGGGGCAAGCTCCGACTACACC. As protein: CASSLLGQGASSDYT. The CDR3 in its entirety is CASSLLGQGASSDYTF. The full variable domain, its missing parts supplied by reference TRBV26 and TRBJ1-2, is NSKVIQTPRYLVKGQGQKAKMRCIPEKGHPVVFWYQQNKNNEFKFLINFQNQEVLQQIDMTEKRFSAECPSNSPCSLEIQSSEAGDSALYLCASSLLGQGASSDYTFGSGTRLLVI.

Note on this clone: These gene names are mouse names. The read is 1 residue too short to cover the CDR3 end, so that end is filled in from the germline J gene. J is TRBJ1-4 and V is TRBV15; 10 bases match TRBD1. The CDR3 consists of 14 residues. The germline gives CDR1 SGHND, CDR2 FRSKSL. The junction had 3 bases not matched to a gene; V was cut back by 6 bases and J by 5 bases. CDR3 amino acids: CASRPGQGNERLFF. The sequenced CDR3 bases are TGTGCCAGCAGGCCGGGACAGGGGAACGAAAGATTATTT.

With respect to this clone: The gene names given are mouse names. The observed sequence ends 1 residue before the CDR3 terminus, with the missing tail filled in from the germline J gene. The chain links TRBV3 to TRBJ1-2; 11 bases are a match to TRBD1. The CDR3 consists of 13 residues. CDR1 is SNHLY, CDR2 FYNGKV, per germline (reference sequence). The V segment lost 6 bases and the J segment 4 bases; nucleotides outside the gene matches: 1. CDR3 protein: CASRGTGGSDYTF. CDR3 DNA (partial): TGTGCCAGCAGGGGGACAGGGGGCTCCGACTACACC.

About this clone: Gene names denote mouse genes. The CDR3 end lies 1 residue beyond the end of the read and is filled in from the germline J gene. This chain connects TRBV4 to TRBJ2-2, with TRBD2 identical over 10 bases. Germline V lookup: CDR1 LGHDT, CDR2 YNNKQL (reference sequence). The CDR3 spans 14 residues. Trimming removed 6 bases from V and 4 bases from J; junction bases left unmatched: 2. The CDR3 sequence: CASRRLGGTGQLYF. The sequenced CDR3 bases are TGTGCCAGCAGAAGACTGGGGGGCACCGGGCAGCTCTAC.

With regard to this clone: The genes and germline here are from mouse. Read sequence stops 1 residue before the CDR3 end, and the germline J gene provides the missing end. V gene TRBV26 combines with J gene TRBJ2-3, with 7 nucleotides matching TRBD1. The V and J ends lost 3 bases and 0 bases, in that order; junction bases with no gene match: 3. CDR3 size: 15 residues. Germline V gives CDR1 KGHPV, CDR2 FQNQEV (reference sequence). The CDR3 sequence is CASSLQGSSAETLYF. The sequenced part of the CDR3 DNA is TGTGCCAGCAGTCTACAGGGGTCTAGTGCAGAAACGCTGTAT.